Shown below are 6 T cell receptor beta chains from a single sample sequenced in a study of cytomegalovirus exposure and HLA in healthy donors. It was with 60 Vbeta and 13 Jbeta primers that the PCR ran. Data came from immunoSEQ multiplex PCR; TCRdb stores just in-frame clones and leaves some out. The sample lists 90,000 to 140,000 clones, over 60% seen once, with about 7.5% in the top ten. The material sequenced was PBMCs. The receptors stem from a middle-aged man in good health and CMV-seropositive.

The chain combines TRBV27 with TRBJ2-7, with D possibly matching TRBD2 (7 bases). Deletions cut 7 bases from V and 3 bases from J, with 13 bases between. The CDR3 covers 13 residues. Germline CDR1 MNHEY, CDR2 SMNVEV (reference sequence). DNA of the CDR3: TGTGCCAGCACCAGGGGACTAAACTACGAGCAGTACTTC. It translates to CASTRGLNYEQYF.

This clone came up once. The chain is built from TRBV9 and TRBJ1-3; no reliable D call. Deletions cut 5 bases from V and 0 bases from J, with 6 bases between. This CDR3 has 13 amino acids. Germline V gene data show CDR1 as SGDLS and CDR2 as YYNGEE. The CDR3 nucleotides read TGTGCCAGCAGGGCCAGCTCTGGAAACACCATATATTTT. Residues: CASRASSGNTIYF.

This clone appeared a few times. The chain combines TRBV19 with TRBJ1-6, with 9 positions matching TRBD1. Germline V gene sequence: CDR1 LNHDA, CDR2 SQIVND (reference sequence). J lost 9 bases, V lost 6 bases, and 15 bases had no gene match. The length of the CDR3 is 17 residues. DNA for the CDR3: TGTGCCAGTAGGCGGCGGGAGCTTCGGACAGGGGTTTCACCCCTCCACTTT. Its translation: CASRRRELRTGVSPLHF.

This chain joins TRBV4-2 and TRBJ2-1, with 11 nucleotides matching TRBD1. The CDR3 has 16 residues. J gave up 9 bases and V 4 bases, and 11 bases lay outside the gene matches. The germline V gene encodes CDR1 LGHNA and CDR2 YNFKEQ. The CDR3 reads CASSRTRTGGASEQFF. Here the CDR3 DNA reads TGTGCCAGCAGCCGGACCCGGACAGGGGGCGCATCTGAGCAGTTCTTC.

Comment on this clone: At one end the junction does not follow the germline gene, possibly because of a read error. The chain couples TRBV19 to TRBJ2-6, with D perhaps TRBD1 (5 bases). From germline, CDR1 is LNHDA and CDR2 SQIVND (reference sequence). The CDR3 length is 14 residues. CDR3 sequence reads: CASSIGTGANGLTF. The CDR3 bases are TGTGCCAGTAGTATAGGAACTGGGGCCAACGGCCTGACTTTC.

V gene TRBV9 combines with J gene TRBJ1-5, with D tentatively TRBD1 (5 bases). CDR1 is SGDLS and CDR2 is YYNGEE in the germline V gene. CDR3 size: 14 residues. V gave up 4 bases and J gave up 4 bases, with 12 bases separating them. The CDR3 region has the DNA TGTGCCAGCAGCACCGGGGGGGGGAATCAGCCCCAGCATTTT. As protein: CASSTGGGNQPQHF. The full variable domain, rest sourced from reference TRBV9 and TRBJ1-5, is DSGVTQTPKHLITATGQRVTLRCSPRSGDLSVYWYQQSLDQGLQFLIQYYNGEERAKGNILERFSAQQFPDLHSELNLSSLELGDSALYFCASSTGGGNQPQHFGDGTRLSIL.